Listed below are T cell receptor beta chains from one sample, sequenced in a study of blood T cell repertoires in COVID-19. This table comes from immunoSEQ multiplex PCR, and its TCRdb copy is limited to in-frame clones, with some not included. This sample has tens of thousands of clones, with 86% found just once. Source material: peripheral blood. The receptor set was obtained from a woman aged 80 or older in a cohort sampled during active or convalescent COVID-19. Both conserved end residues are trimmed from each CDR3. The D gene is left open where the match is weak. The listing skips clone size in some rows; elsewhere it reads once, few, many or a size class.

clone_size	v_call	j_call	d_call	cdr3_aa
NA	TRBV7-3	TRBJ2-1	TRBD1	ASSQDRGQGYNEQF
NA	TRBV5-1	TRBJ2-7	TRBD2	ASSLSTSGSQAYEQY
NA	TRBV27	TRBJ2-5	TRBD2	ASSTQREGRETQY
NA	TRBV30	TRBJ1-1	TRBD1	AWSGGQGTEAF
NA	TRBV30	TRBJ2-3	TRBD2	AWRASGRVGDTQY
NA	TRBV3-1/TRBV3-2	TRBJ2-3	TRBD1	ASSLKGQTMDTQY
NA	TRBV3-1/TRBV3-2	TRBJ2-3	NA	ASSQGAGRTDTQY
NA	TRBV6-6	TRBJ2-3	TRBD2	ASNPAGGLADTQY
NA	TRBV5-1	TRBJ1-6	NA	ASSLGGLANSPLH
NA	TRBV9	TRBJ1-6	NA	ASSVDGPSSNSPLH
once	TRBV13	TRBJ2-1	TRBD2	ASSILAGSYNEQF
NA	TRBV27	TRBJ1-1	TRBD1	ASSKGTGGHQGEAF
NA	TRBV5-1	TRBJ2-1	TRBD2	ASSSNSGAYNEQF
NA	TRBV6-1	TRBJ1-3	NA	ATEIGQSGNTIY
NA	TRBV27	TRBJ1-2	NA	ASSFDRGIHGVYGYT
once	TRBV12-3/TRBV12-4	TRBJ1-1	NA	ASRPPGDTEAF
NA	TRBV11-3	TRBJ1-1	NA	ASSSLLGGEAF
NA	TRBV7-9	TRBJ1-2	TRBD1	ASSLDGTEYGYT
NA	TRBV28	TRBJ1-4	NA	ASSLNWRERMKLF
NA	TRBV11-2	TRBJ2-1	TRBD2	ASSLVVGRAYNEQF
NA	TRBV6-6	TRBJ2-2	TRBD2	ASSRLAGGPGTGELF
once	TRBV20-1	TRBJ1-6	NA	SASKGLLSSYNSPLH
NA	TRBV3-1/TRBV3-2	TRBJ1-2	TRBD1	ASSQDLDRGYYGYT
NA	TRBV19	TRBJ1-3	NA	ASRASSGNTIY
NA	TRBV7-9	TRBJ1-2	NA	ASSLWPNYGYT
NA	TRBV30	TRBJ1-1	NA	AWTRQVNTEAF
NA	TRBV5-4	TRBJ2-7	TRBD2	ASSLPGGEQY
NA	TRBV29-1	TRBJ1-1	NA	STLRELGTEAF
NA	TRBV3-1/TRBV3-2	TRBJ1-1	NA	ASSQRKPTGANTEAF
few	TRBV7-2	TRBJ1-5	TRBD1	ASSLEGTGGWQPQH
once	TRBV28	TRBJ1-1	TRBD1	ASRSTGMNTEAF
NA	TRBV6-6	TRBJ1-1	TRBD1	ASSERQGGTEAF
NA	TRBV19	TRBJ1-2	TRBD1	ASSRDRGNGYT
NA	TRBV6-5	TRBJ1-2	TRBD1	ASRGPGQHYGYT
NA	TRBV25-1	TRBJ2-3	TRBD1	ASSPSPGQGPDTQY
NA	TRBV7-2	TRBJ2-3	TRBD2	ASSSPAGGGTDTQY
NA	TRBV5-1	TRBJ2-3	TRBD1	ASSWEGGSGTDTQY
once	TRBV5-5	TRBJ1-5	TRBD1	ASSLFQGANSNQPQH
few	TRBV5-4	TRBJ1-2	NA	ASSLAGANGGYT
NA	TRBV2	TRBJ2-5	NA	ASSERYLANRPWETQY
NA	TRBV5-4	TRBJ2-3	TRBD2	ASSSAGVGTDTQY